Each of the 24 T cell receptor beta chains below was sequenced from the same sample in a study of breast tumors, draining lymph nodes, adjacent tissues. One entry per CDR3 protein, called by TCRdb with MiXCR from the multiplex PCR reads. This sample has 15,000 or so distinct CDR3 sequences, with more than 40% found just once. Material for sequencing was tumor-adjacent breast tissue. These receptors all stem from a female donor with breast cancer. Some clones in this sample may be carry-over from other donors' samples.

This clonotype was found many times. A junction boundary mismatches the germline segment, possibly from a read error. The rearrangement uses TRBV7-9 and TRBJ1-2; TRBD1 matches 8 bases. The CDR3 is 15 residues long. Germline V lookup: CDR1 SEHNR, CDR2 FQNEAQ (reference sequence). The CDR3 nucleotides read TGTGCCAGCAGCTCCTCTAGTCAGGGGGCCGATGGCCACCCCTTC. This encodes CASSSSSQGADGHPF.

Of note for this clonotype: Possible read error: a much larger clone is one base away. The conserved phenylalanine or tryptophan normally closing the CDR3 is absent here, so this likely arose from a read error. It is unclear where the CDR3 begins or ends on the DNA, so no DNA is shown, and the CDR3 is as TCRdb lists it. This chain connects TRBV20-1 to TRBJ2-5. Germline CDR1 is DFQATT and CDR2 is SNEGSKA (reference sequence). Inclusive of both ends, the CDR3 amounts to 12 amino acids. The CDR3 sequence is CSARVDRETPYL.

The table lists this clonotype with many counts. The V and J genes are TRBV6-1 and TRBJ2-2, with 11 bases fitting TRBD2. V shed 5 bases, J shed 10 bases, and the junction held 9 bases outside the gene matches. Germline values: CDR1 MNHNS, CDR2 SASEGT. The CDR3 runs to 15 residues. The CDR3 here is CASSRLAGTPLELFF. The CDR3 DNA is TGTGCCAGCAGTCGACTAGCGGGGACCCCGTTGGAGCTGTTTTTT.

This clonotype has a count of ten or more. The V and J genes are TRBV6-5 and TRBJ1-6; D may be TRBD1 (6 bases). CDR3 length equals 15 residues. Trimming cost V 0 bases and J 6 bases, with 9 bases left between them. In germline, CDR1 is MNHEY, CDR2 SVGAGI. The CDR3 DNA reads TGTGCCAGCAGTTACTCGTTCAGGGGTAATTCACCCCTCCACTTT. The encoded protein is CASSYSFRGNSPLHF.

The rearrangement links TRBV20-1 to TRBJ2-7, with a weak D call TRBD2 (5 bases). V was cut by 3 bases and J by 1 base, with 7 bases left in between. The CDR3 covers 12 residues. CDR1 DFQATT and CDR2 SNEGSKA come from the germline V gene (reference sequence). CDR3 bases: TGCAGTGCTAGGGACTCTTCCTACGAGCAGTACGTC. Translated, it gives CSARDSSYEQYV.

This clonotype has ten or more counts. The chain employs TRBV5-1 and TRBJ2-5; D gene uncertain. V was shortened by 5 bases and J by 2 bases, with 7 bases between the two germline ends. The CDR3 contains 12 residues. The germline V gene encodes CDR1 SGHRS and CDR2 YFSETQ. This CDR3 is CASRTSQETQYF. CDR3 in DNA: TGCGCCAGCAGAACTTCTCAAGAGACCCAGTACTTC. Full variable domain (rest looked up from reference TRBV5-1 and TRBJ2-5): KAGVTQTPRYLIKTRGQQVTLSCSPISGHRSVSWYQQTPGQGLQFLFEYFSETQRNKGNFPGRFSGRQFSNSRSEMNVSTLELGDSALYLCASRTSQETQYFGPGTRLLVL.

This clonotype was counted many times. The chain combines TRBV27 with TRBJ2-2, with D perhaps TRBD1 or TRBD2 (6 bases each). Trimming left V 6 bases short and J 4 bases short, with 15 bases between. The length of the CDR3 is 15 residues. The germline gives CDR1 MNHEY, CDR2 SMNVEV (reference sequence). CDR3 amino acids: CASREGQDPTGELFF. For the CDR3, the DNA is TGTGCCAGCAGGGAGGGACAAGATCCCACCGGGGAGCTGTTTTTT.

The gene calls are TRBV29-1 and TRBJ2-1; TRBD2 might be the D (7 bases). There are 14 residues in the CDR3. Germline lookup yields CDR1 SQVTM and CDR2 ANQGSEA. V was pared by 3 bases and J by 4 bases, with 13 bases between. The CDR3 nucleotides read TGCAGCGTTGAGTGGGGGGGGCGGTACAATGAGCAGTTCTTC. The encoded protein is CSVEWGGRYNEQFF.

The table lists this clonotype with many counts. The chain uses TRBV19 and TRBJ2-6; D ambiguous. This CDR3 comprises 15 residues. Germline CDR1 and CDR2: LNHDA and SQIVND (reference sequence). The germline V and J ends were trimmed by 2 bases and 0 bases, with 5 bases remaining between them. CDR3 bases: TGTGCCAGTAGTATAAGCAGCTCTGGGGCCAACGTCCTGACTTTC. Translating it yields CASSISSSGANVLTF.

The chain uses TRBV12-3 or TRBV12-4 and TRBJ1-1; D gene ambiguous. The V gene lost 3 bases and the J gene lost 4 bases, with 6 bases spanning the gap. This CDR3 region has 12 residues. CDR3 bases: TGTGCCAGCAGTTTCCGCGCCACTGAAGCTTTCTTT. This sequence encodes CASSFRATEAFF.

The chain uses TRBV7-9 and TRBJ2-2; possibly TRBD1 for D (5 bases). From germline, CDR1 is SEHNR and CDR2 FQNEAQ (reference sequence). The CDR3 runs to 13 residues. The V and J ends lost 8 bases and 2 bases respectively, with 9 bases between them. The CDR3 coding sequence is TGTGCCAGCTTAGGGGTTAACACCGGGGAGCTGTTTTTT. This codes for CASLGVNTGELFF.

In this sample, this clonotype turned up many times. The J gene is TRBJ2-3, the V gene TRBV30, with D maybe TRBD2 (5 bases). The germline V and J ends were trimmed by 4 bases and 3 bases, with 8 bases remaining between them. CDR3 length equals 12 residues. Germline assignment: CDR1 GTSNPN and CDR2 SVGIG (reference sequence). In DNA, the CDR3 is TGTGCCTGGACGAGGGTAACAGATACGCAGTATTTT. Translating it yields CAWTRVTDTQYF.

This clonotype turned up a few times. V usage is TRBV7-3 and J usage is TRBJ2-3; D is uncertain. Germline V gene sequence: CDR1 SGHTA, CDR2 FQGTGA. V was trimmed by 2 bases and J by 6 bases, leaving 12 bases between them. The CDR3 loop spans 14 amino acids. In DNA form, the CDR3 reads TGTGCCAGCAGCTTAGACCCGGAGAGCGATACGCAGTATTTT. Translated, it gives CASSLDPESDTQYF.

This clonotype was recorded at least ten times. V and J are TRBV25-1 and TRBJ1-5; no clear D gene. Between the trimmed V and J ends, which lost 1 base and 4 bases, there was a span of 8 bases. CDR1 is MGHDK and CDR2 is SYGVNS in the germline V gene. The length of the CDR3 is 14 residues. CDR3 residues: CASSEFSLNQPQHF. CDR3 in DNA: TGTGCCAGCAGTGAATTTAGCCTGAATCAGCCCCAGCATTTT. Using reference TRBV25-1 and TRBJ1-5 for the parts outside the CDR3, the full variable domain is EADIYQTPRYLVIGTGKKITLECSQTMGHDKMYWYQQDPGMELHLIHYSYGVNSTEKGDLSSESTVSRIRTEHFPLTLESARPSHTSQYLCASSEFSLNQPQHFGDGTRLSIL.

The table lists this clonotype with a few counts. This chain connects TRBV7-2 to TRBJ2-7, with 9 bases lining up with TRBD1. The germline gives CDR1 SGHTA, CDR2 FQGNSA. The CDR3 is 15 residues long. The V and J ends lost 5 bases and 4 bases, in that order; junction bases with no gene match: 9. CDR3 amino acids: CASSLGQGNVYEQYF. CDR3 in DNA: TGTGCCAGCAGCCTAGGACAGGGGAACGTGTACGAGCAGTACTTC.

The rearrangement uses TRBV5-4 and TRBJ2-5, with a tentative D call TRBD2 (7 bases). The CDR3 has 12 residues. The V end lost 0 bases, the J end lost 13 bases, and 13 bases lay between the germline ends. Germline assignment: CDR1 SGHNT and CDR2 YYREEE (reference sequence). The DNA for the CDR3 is TGTGCCAGCAGCTTGGAGGGGGGAGGGCCGTACTTC. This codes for CASSLEGGGPYF.

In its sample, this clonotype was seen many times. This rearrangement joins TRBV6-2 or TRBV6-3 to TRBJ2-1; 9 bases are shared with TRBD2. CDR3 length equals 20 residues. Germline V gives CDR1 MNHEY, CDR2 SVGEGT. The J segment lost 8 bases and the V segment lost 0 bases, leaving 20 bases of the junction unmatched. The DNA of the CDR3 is TGTGCCAGCAGTTACTCGACGAGGGGGTTGTTGCGGGGGGGCCAAGATGAGCAGTTCTTC. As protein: CASSYSTRGLLRGGQDEQFF.

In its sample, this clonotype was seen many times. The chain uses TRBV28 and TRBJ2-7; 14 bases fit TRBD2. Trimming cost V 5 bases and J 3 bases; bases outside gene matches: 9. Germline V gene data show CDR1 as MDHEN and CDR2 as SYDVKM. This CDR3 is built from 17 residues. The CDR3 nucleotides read TGTGCCAGCAGTCGTCGGACTAGCGGGAGGAAAAGCTACGAGCAGTACTTC. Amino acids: CASSRRTSGRKSYEQYF.

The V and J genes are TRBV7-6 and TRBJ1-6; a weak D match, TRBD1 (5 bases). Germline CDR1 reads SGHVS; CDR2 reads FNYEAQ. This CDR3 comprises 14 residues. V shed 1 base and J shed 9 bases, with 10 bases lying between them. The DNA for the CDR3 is TGTGCCAGCAGCTTAGGCAGGGTGGGTTCACCCCTCCACTTT. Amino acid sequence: CASSLGRVGSPLHF.

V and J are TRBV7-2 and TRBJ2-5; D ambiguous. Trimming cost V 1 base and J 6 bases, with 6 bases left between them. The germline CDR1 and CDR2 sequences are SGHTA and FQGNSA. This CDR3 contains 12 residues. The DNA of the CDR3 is TGTGCCAGCAGCTTAGACTTAAAGACCCAGTACTTC. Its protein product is CASSLDLKTQYF. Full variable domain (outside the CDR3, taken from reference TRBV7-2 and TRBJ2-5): GAGVSQSPSNKVTEKGKDVELRCDPISGHTALYWYRQSLGQGLEFLIYFQGNSAPDKSGLPSDRFSAERTGGSVSTLTIQRTQQEDSAVYLCASSLDLKTQYFGPGTRLLVL.

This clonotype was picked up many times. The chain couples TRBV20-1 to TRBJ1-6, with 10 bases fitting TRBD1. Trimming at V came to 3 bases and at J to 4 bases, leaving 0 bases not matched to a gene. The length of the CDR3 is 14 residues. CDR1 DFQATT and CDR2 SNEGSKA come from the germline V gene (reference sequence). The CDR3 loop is CSARGQGYNSPLHF. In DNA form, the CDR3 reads TGCAGTGCTAGGGGACAGGGGTATAATTCACCCCTCCACTTT.

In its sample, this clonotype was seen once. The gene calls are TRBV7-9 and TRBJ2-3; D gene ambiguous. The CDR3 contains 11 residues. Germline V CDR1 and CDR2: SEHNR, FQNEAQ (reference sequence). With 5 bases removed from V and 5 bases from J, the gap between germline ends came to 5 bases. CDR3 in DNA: TGTGCCAGCAGCCACAAAGATACGCAGTATTTT. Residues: CASSHKDTQYF.

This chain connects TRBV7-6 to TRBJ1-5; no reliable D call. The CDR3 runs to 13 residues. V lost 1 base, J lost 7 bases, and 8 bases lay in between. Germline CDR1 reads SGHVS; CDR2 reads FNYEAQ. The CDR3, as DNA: TGTGCCAGCAGCTTAGAGGTTGGCCAGCCCCAGCATTTT. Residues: CASSLEVGQPQHF.

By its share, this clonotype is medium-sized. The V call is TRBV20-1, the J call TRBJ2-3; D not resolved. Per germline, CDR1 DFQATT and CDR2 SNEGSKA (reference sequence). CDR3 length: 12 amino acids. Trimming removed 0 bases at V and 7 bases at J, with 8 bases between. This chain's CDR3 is CSARESLNTQYF. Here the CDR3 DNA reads TGCAGTGCTAGAGAGTCTTTAAATACGCAGTATTTT.